Shown below are 22 T cell receptor beta chains from a single sample sequenced in a study of blood T cell repertoires in COVID-19. Sequenced by immunoSEQ multiplex PCR; TCRdb stores in-frame clones only, minus some. The table shows about 110,000 clones, with approximately 84% occurring only once. The sample consisted of peripheral blood. The origin of the receptors is a woman aged 50 to 60 with acute or convalescent COVID-19.

The gene calls are TRBV2 and TRBJ1-3; 10 positions match TRBD1. CDR1 is SNHLY and CDR2 is FYNNEI in the germline V gene. The CDR3 is 16 residues long. The J segment lost 3 bases and the V segment lost 6 bases, leaving 8 bases of the junction unmatched. CDR3 protein: CASSPDRGTRGNTIYF. The CDR3 DNA is TGTGCCAGCAGCCCGGACAGGGGGACGCGTGGAAACACCATATATTTT.

J is TRBJ1-2 and V is TRBV24-1, with 7 nucleotides matching TRBD1. The CDR3 extends over 14 amino acids. The germline CDR1 and CDR2 sequences are KGHDR and SFDVKD. V trimming: 3 bases; J trimming: 4 bases; junction bases outside the gene matches: 4. The CDR3 loop is CATSDMTGSYGYTF. DNA for the CDR3: TGTGCCACCAGTGATATGACAGGGTCCTATGGCTACACCTTC.

This rearrangement joins TRBV6-5 to TRBJ1-5; D not resolved. Per the germline V gene, CDR1 is MNHEY and CDR2 is SVGAGI. The CDR3 sequence is 13 residues long. The V end was cut by 2 bases, the J end by 16 bases, with 18 bases between. The chain's CDR3 is CASSYSGGQLEHF. In DNA form, the CDR3 reads TGTGCCAGCAGTTACAGCGGTGGCCAGTTAGAACATTTT.

V and J are TRBV6-5 and TRBJ2-7; tentatively, D is TRBD1 (6 bases). CDR1 and CDR2 from the germline V gene are MNHEY and SVGAGI. V shed 8 bases and J shed 0 bases, with 14 bases lying between them. This CDR3 region has 14 residues. For the CDR3, the DNA is TGTGCCAGCGACGTAGGGGGAGCCTCCTACGAGCAGTACTTC. Protein: CASDVGGASYEQYF.

In its sample, this clone was seen once. This chain joins TRBV6-5 and TRBJ1-1; maybe TRBD1 (5 bases). V was clipped by 0 bases and J by 5 bases, with 10 bases between them. The CDR3 is 14 residues long. Germline V lookup: CDR1 MNHEY, CDR2 SVGAGI. CDR3 DNA sequence: TGTGCCAGCAGTTACTCCGGGGGGAGGACTGAAGCTTTCTTT. Encoded protein: CASSYSGGRTEAFF.

This chain joins TRBV2 and TRBJ2-3; D is perhaps TRBD1 (6 bases). V lost 4 bases and J lost 5, with 10 bases in between. Germline V gives CDR1 SNHLY, CDR2 FYNNEI. The CDR3 contains 13 residues. For the CDR3, the DNA is TGTGCCAGCAGTGCCAGGGGACGAGATACGCAGTATTTT. It specifies CASSARGRDTQYF.

The CDR3 here is CASSLGQGASEKLFF. As DNA, the CDR3 is TGTGCCAGCAGCTTAGGGCAGGGGGCCAGTGAAAAACTGTTTTTT. The chain is built from TRBV11-2 and TRBJ1-4; 8 nucleotides align to TRBD1. J gave up 7 bases and V 1 base, and 5 bases lay outside the gene matches. The CDR3 extends over 15 amino acids. The germline V gene has CDR1 SGHAT and CDR2 FQNNGV.

The rearrangement uses TRBV4-1 and TRBJ2-7; 7 bases agree with TRBD2. The CDR3 covers 15 residues. The trim removed 4 bases at V and 4 bases at J, leaving 10 bases unmatched. Germline V gene sequence: CDR1 MGHRA, CDR2 YSYEKL. The CDR3: CASSPGGLGVYEQYF. CDR3 sequence (DNA): TGCGCCAGCAGCCCCGGCGGACTAGGGGTTTACGAGCAGTACTTC.

The chain uses TRBV6-1 and TRBJ2-2, with 10 bases fitting TRBD2. The junction had 19 bases not matched to a gene; V was cut back by 2 bases and J by 1 base. The germline V gene has CDR1 MNHNS and CDR2 SASEGT. The CDR3 consists of 22 residues. The CDR3 is CASSEYPVVSFTSGENTGELFF. CDR3 nucleotide sequence: TGTGCCAGCAGTGAATACCCCGTAGTTTCGTTTACTAGCGGGGAGAACACCGGGGAGCTGTTTTTT.

V is TRBV29-1 and J is TRBJ2-7, with 10 bases matching TRBD1. The ends lost 5 bases at V and 2 bases at J; junction bases unmatched: 3. Germline assignment: CDR1 SQVTM and CDR2 ANQGSEA. This CDR3 has 13 residues. The CDR3 loop reads CSVTGTGAYEQYF. Written as DNA, the CDR3 is TGCAGCGTTACTGGGACAGGGGCCTACGAGCAGTACTTC.

The chain has TRBV24-1 and TRBJ2-1, with D uncertain. The CDR3 runs to 16 residues. Germline values: CDR1 KGHDR, CDR2 SFDVKD. V gave up 2 bases and J gave up 6 bases, with 16 bases separating them. The CDR3 coding sequence is TGTGCCACCAGTGATTCCGCCGACAATTCCGGCAATGAGCAGTTCTTC. This sequence encodes CATSDSADNSGNEQFF.

The V gene is TRBV12-3 or TRBV12-4, the J gene TRBJ2-3; unclear D gene. The CDR3 length is 13 residues. V dropped 6 bases and J dropped 3 bases, with 10 bases sitting between them. The chain's CDR3 is CASSTADTDTQYF. The CDR3 DNA is TGTGCCAGCAGCACTGCTGATACAGATACGCAGTATTTT.

This clone was observed a few times. The chain joins TRBV5-4 to TRBJ2-7; TRBD2 matches 16 bases. The CDR3 has 17 amino acids. Per germline, CDR1 SGHNT and CDR2 YYREEE (reference sequence). J gave up 6 bases and V 4 bases, and 10 bases lay outside the gene matches. The CDR3 DNA is TGTGCCAGCAGCCCGGGACTAGCGGGGGGGCCCGGAAGCGAGCAGTACTTC. Translation gives CASSPGLAGGPGSEQYF.

This chain joins TRBV7-3 and TRBJ1-6; TRBD1 matches at 9 bases. The V gene's germline CDR1 is SGHTA and CDR2 FQGTGA. CDR3 size: 14 residues. J lost 8 bases, V lost 3 bases, and 2 bases had no gene match. CDR3 sequence (DNA): TGTGCCAGCAGCTTGGGACAGGGCGATTCACCCCTCCACTTT. Protein product: CASSLGQGDSPLHF.

The chain recombines TRBV18 with TRBJ1-1; 8 nucleotides line up with TRBD1. The CDR3 covers 14 residues. Germline trimming cut 2 bases from V and 4 bases from J; bases unmatched to any gene: 3. Germline CDR1 KGHSH, CDR2 LQKENI. CDR3 region: CASSPKTGATEAFF. DNA for the CDR3: TGTGCCAGCTCACCAAAGACAGGGGCCACTGAAGCTTTCTTT.

CDR3 nucleotide sequence: TGTGCCAGCAGCGAATTTTATAACCTACCCTTCTATGGCTACACCTTC. It specifies CASSEFYNLPFYGYTF. The chain uses TRBV9 and TRBJ1-2, with D hard to call. Between the trimmed V and J ends, which lost 3 bases and 4 bases, there was a span of 19 bases. CDR3 size: 16 residues. The V gene's germline CDR1 is SGDLS and CDR2 YYNGEE.

This chain joins TRBV9 and TRBJ2-5; no clear D gene. The CDR3 totals 17 residues. Per the germline V gene, CDR1 is SGDLS and CDR2 is YYNGEE. Between the trimmed V and J ends, which lost 0 bases and 2 bases, there was a span of 17 bases. Written as DNA, the CDR3 is TGTGCCAGCAGCGTAGCTTTTACCGGGTCCCCGCAAGAGACCCAGTACTTC. Translation: CASSVAFTGSPQETQYF. Together with reference TRBV9 and TRBJ2-5, the CDR3 gives the full variable domain: DSGVTQTPKHLITATGQRVTLRCSPRSGDLSVYWYQQSLDQGLQFLIQYYNGEERAKGNILERFSAQQFPDLHSELNLSSLELGDSALYFCASSVAFTGSPQETQYFGPGTRLLVL.

This clone has a handful of counts. CDR3 residues: CASSKRTANYGYTF. In DNA, the CDR3 is TGTGCCAGCAGCAAGAGGACAGCTAACTATGGCTACACCTTC. The rearrangement uses TRBV2 and TRBJ1-2, with D tentatively TRBD1 (6 bases). The germline V and J ends were trimmed by 6 bases and 0 bases, with 11 bases remaining between them. Looked up from germline, CDR1 is SNHLY and CDR2 is FYNNEI. This CDR3 has 14 residues.

The chain couples TRBV5-1 to TRBJ2-5; D may be TRBD2 (5 bases). The CDR3 contains 15 residues. The ends were cut back, 0 bases at V and 5 bases at J, with 14 bases in the middle. Per the germline V gene, CDR1 is SGHRS and CDR2 is YFSETQ. The CDR3 nucleotides are TGCGCCAGCAGCTTGGCAGCCGGGAAGGTGGAGACCCAGTACTTC. Amino acid sequence: CASSLAAGKVETQYF.

The genes are TRBV5-6 and TRBJ1-2, with 8 bases identical to TRBD1. Trimming at V came to 0 bases and at J to 4 bases, leaving 5 bases not matched to a gene. The CDR3 is made up of 15 amino acids. Germline CDR1 is SGHDT and CDR2 is YYEEEE. Here the CDR3 reads CASSLAPGQGYGYTF. CDR3 coding DNA: TGTGCCAGCAGCTTGGCCCCCGGACAGGGCTATGGCTACACCTTC.

The J gene is TRBJ1-2, the V gene TRBV29-1; 9 bases are shared with TRBD1. Germline CDR1 SQVTM, CDR2 ANQGSEA. The V gene end was trimmed by 1 base and the J gene end by 3 bases; junction bases not matched to a gene: 3. The CDR3 runs 14 residues. The CDR3 is CSVEARQGDYGYTF. CDR3 DNA: TGCAGCGTTGAAGCCCGACAGGGGGACTATGGCTACACCTTC. Combining the CDR3 with reference TRBV29-1 and TRBJ1-2 gives the whole variable domain SAVISQKPSRDICQRGTSLTIQCQVDSQVTMMFWYRQQPGQSLTLIATANQGSEATYESGFVIDKFPISRPNLTFSTLTVSNMSPEDSSIYLCSVEARQGDYGYTFGSGTRLTVV.

This rearrangement joins TRBV10-3 to TRBJ1-1, with a possible D match to TRBD1 (6 bases). CDR1 is ENHRY, CDR2 SYGVKD, per germline. The CDR3 is 13 amino acids. V lost 11 bases to trimming and J lost 5 bases, with 18 bases between them. CDR3 nucleotides: TGTGCCGCCATTGGGGGGGCGAGAACTGAAGCTTTCTTT. Translating it yields CAAIGGARTEAFF.